The source of this TCR beta chain is a study of brain T cells in children with intractable seizures. V lost 4 bases to trimming and J lost 10 bases, with 14 bases between them. Germline assignment: CDR1 KGHSY and CDR2 FQNENV. The CDR3 runs to 14 residues. The method was immunoSEQ multiplex PCR; TCRdb's version includes in-frame clones alone and lacks a portion of them. The sample lists 100,000 to 120,000 clones; 90% to 95% were seen once. The TCR originated in a boy under three years old with hemimegalencephaly and intractable seizures. V and J are TRBV16 and TRBJ1-6, with no clear D. This sample comprised peripheral blood, obtained at surgery. CDR3 bases: TGTGCCAGCAGCCGGCCGACCGCGGGGTCACCCCTCCACTTT. It codes for CASSRPTAGSPLHF.